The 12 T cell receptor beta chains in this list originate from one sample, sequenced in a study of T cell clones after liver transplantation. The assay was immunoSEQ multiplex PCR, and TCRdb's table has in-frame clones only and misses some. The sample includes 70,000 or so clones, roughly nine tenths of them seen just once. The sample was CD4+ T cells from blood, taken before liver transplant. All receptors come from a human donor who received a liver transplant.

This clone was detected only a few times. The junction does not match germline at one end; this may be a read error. The CDR3 DNA reads TGTGCCACCGGGGGGACTAGAATAATCTTC. This sequence encodes CATGGTRIIF. The rearrangement links TRBV2 to TRBJ2-1, with 8 nucleotides matching TRBD2. This CDR3 comprises 10 residues. Germline V gene lookup returns CDR1 SNHLY and CDR2 FYNNEI.

The CDR3 is CASQGGSGNTIYF. In DNA form, the CDR3 reads TGTGCCAGCCAAGGGGGCTCCGGAAACACCATATATTTT. The V gene is TRBV28, the J gene TRBJ1-3; TRBD1 aligns across 7 bases. Trimming cost V 8 bases and J 4 bases; bases outside gene matches: 5. Germline assignment: CDR1 MDHEN and CDR2 SYDVKM. This CDR3 spans 13 amino acids.

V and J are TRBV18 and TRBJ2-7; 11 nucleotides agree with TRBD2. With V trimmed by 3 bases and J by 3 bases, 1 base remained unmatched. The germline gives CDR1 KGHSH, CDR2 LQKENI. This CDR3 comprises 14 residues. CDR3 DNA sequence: TGTGCCAGCTCACCGGGGACTAGCGGCTACGAGCAGTACTTC. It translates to CASSPGTSGYEQYF.

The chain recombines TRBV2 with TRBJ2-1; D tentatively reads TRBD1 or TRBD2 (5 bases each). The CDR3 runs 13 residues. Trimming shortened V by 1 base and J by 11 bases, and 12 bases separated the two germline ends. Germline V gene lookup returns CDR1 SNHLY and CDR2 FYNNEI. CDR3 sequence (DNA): TGTGCCAGCAGTGAAGTGGGGACCCCGAAGCAGTTCTTC. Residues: CASSEVGTPKQFF.

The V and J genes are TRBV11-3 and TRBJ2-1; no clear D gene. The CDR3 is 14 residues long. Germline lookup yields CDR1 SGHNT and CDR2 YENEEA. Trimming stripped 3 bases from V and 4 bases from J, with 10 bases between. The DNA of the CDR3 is TGTGCCAGCAGCTTGGACCCGCAGTACAATGAGCAGTTCTTC. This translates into CASSLDPQYNEQFF.

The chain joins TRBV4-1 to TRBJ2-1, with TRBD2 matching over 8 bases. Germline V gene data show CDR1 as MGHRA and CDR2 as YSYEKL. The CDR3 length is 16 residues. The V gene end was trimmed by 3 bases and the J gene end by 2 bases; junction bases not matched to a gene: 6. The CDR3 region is CASSQVVSGAYNEQFF. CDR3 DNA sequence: TGCGCCAGCAGCCAGGTTGTTAGCGGGGCCTACAATGAGCAGTTCTTC.

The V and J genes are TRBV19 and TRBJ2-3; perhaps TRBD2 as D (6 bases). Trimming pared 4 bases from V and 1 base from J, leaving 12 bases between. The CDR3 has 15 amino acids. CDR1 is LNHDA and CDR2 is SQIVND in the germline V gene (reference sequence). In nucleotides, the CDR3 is TGTGCCAGTAGTAAAGAACTAGCCCGCACAGATACGCAGTATTTT. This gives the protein CASSKELARTDTQYF.

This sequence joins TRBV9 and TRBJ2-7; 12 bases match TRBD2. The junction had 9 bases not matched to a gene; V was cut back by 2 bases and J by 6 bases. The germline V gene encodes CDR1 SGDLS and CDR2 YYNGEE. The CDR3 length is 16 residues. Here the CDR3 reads CASSVLAGGPRTEQYF. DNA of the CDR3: TGTGCCAGCAGCGTTCTAGCGGGAGGGCCCCGGACCGAGCAGTACTTC.

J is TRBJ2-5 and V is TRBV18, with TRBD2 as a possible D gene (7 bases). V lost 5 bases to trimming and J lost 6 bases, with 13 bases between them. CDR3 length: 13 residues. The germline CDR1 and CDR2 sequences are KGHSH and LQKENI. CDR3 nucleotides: TGTGCCAGCTCAACTGAGGGGGGGAAGACCCAGTACTTC. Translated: CASSTEGGKTQYF.

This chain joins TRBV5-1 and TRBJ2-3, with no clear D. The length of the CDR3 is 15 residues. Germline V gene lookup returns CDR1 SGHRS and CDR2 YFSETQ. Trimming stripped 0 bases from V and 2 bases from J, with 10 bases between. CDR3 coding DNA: TGCGCCAGCAGCTTGGCTCGGGCTTTCACAGATACGCAGTATTTT. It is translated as CASSLARAFTDTQYF.

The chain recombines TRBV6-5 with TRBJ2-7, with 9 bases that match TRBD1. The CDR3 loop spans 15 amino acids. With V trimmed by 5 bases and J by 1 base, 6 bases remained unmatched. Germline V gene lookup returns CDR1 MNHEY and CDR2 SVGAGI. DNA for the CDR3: TGTGCCAGCAGTGGACAGGGGAGAAAGTCCTACGAGCAGTACTTC. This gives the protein CASSGQGRKSYEQYF.

CDR3 loop: CASSLNLGQNGYTF. The DNA of the CDR3 is TGTGCCAGCAGTTTAAATTTAGGACAGAATGGCTACACCTTC. The gene calls are TRBV28 and TRBJ1-2; the D gene is possibly TRBD1 (6 bases). CDR1 is MDHEN, CDR2 SYDVKM, per germline. CDR3 length equals 14 residues. V lost 2 bases and J lost 6, with 13 bases in between.